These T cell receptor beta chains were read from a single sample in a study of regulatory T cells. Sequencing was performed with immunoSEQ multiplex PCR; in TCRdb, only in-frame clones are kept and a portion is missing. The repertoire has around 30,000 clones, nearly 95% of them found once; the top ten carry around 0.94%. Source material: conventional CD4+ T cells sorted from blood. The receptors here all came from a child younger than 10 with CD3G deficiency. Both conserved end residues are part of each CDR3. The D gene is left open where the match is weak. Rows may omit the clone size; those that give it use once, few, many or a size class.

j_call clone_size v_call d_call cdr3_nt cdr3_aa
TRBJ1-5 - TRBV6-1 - TGTGCCAGCACTCGGTCAGGGTCATTGCCCCAGCATTTT CASTRSGSLPQHF
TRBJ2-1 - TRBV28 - TGTGCCAGCAGTTCGAATCCTTACAATGAGCAGTTCTTC CASSSNPYNEQFF
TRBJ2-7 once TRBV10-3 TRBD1 TGTGCCAGTGCCGGACAGGCCTCCTACGAGCAGTACTTC CASAGQASYEQYF
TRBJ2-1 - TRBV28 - TGTGCCAGCAGTTCGGCTGGGCACTCCTACAATGAGCAGTTCTTC CASSSAGHSYNEQFF
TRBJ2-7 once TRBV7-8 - TGTGCCAGCAGCTTAGGGCTACCCGCGGAGCAGTACTTC CASSLGLPAEQYF
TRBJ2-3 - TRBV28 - TGTGCCAGCAGTCCCGGGGGCTGGGAAGATACGCAGTATTTT CASSPGGWEDTQYF
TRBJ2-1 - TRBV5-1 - TGCGCCAGCAGCTTGCCCGGGAGTTCAACAAATGAGCAGTTCTTC CASSLPGSSTNEQFF
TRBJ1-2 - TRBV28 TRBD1 TGTGCCAGCAGTGAAGGGACAGATATTAACTATGGCTACACCTTC CASSEGTDINYGYTF
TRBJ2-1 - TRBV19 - TGTGCCAGTAGTATAGAGAGTGGGTATGAGCAGTTCTTC CASSIESGYEQFF
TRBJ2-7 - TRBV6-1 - TGTGCCAGCAGTGAATTTACAGGGTGGTACGAGCAGTACTTC CASSEFTGWYEQYF
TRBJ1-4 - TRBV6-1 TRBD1 TGTGCCACGGGGACAGCTTATGAAAAACTGTTTTTT CATGTAYEKLFF
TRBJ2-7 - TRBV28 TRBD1 TGTACCAGCAGTGGTCACGGGACAGGGGAGTACGAGCAGTACTTC CTSSGHGTGEYEQYF
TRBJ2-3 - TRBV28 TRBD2 TGTGCCAGCAGTTTATGTGGGCTAGCCCCCGGGGGGACTTTTACAGATACGCAGTATTTT CASSLCGLAPGGTFTDTQYF
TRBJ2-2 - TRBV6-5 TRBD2 TGTGCCAGCAGTTCCAATAGCGGGAGAAGGGTCGGGGAGCTGTTTTTT CASSSNSGRRVGELFF
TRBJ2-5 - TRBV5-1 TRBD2 TGCGCCAGCAGCTTGGATTTTAGCGGGGGCCCGCGGGCCCAGTACTTC CASSLDFSGGPRAQYF
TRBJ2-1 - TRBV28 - TGTGCCAGCAGTTTTTCTAGCCTGAATGAGCAGTTCTTC CASSFSSLNEQFF
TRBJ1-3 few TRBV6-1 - TGTGCCAGCAGTGATGGGCCCCGAGACACCATATATTTT CASSDGPRDTIYF
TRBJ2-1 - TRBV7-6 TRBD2 TGTGCCAGCAGCAAGGGACTAGCGGGAGTTGACAATGAGCAGTTCTTC CASSKGLAGVDNEQFF
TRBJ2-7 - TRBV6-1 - TGTGCCACCGGACGGCGGCCGGAGGAGCAGTACTTC CATGRRPEEQYF
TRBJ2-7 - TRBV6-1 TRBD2 TGTGCCATCCGGACTAGCGGGAGTTTCGAGCAGTACTTC CAIRTSGSFEQYF
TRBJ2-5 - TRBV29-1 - TGCAGCGTTGAAGATTGGGGCGGGGTGGGAGAGACCCAAGAGACCCAGTACTTC CSVEDWGGVGETQETQYF
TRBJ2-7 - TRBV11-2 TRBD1 TGTGCCAGCAGCCGAGGGGGCCACTACGAGCAGTACTTC CASSRGGHYEQYF
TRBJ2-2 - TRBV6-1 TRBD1 TGTGCCAGCCGTAAGGGGACAGACAACACCGGGGAGCTGTTTTTT CASRKGTDNTGELFF
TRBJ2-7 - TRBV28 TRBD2 TGTGCCAGCAGTTCGGGAGGCCCCCCCTACGAGCAGTACTTC CASSSGGPPYEQYF
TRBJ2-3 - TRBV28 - TGTGCCAGCAGTTTTCCTCATGGTACGCAGTATTTT CASSFPHGTQYF
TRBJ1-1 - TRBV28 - TGTGCCAGCCGCCTACCGGGAGGGAACACTGAAGCTTTCTTT CASRLPGGNTEAFF
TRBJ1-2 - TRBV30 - TGTGCCTGGAGAAGGACAGACAACTATGGCTACACCTTC CAWRRTDNYGYTF
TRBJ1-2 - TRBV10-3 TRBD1 TGTGCCATCAGTGAGAACAGGGGAGGCTACACCTTC CAISENRGGYTF
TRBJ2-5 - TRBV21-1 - TGTGCCAGCAGCAAGGACCAAGAGACCCAGTACTTC CASSKDQETQYF
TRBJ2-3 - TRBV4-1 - TGCGCCAGCAGCCAAGAAGTCGTAGGTGCGGGCCCCACAGATACGCAGTATTTT CASSQEVVGAGPTDTQYF
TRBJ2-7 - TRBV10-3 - TGTGCCATCAGTGAGAGACAGACCTACGAGCAGTACTTC CAISERQTYEQYF
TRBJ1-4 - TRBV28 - TGTGCCAGCAGCACGGCGGACAACTCGGACGAAAAACTGTTTTTT CASSTADNSDEKLFF
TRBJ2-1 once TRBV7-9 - TGTGCCAGCAGCTTAGCCGGGACTCCGAATGAGCAGTTCTTC CASSLAGTPNEQFF
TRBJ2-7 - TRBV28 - TGTGCCAGCAGTGCCGGTACAGTGAAAAGTTGGGAGCAGTACTTC CASSAGTVKSWEQYF
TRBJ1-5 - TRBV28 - TGTGCCAGCAGTTTTAAGCGGTCGCCCCAGCATTTT CASSFKRSPQHF
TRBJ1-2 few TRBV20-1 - TGCAGTGCTAGTGACGGGTATGGCTACACCTTC CSASDGYGYTF
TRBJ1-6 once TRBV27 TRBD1 TGTGCCAGCAGTTCAGGGGGCGCGGGATCACCCCTCCACTTT CASSSGGAGSPLHF
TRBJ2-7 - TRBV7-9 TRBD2 TGTGCCAGCAGCTTCGGGCGGGAGTCCAACGAGCAGTACTTC CASSFGRESNEQYF
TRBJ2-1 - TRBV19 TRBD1 TGTGCCAGTAGTTCCCGGGACAGGGGGCACAATGAGCAGTTCTTC CASSSRDRGHNEQFF
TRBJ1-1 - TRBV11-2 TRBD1 TGTGCCAGCAGCTTCGACAGGGACACTGAAGCTTTCTTT CASSFDRDTEAFF
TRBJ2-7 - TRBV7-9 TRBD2 TGTGCCAGCCGGACCAGCGGGGGCCCCCTCGAGCAGTACTTC CASRTSGGPLEQYF